This T cell receptor (beta chain) appears in the sequencing data of a study of blood T cells in healthy people across ages. Whole-study findings and limits: Roughly linear age-related decline in beta diversity appeared, significant by age approximately 41.

There were at least 6 micrograms of total RNA extracted from every sample. On this clonotype itself: Its cognate antigen is unknown. One junction end does not reproduce the germline sequence, and a read error may be involved.

Germline V lookup: CDR1 SGDLS, CDR2 YYNGEE. This CDR3 has 14 residues. A sample-barcoded 5' primer and a J-beta primer mix were used in a second PCR of roughly 7 to 11 cycles. Each cDNA molecule, via a template-switch adaptor with 12 random nucleotides, was tagged. TCRdb recomputed calls from the 5' RACE reads with MiXCR, one row per CDR3 protein. This table holds 1.5 million to 2 million distinct CDR3 sequences, over 25% found once. The chain is built from TRBV9 and TRBJ2-5; D uncertain. Sequenced material: blood. The TCR was taken from a woman aged 30 to 39 in good health. The DNA for the CDR3 is TGTGTCAGCAGCGTAACTGGCTCCAGTGAGACCCAGTACTTC. This translates into CVSSVTGSSETQYF. Full variable domain (outside the CDR3, taken from reference TRBV9 and TRBJ2-5): DSGVTQTPKHLITATGQRVTLRCSPRSGDLSVYWYQQSLDQGLQFLIQYYNGEERAKGNILERFSAQQFPDLHSELNLSSLELGDSALYFCVSSVTGSSETQYFGPGTRLLVL.